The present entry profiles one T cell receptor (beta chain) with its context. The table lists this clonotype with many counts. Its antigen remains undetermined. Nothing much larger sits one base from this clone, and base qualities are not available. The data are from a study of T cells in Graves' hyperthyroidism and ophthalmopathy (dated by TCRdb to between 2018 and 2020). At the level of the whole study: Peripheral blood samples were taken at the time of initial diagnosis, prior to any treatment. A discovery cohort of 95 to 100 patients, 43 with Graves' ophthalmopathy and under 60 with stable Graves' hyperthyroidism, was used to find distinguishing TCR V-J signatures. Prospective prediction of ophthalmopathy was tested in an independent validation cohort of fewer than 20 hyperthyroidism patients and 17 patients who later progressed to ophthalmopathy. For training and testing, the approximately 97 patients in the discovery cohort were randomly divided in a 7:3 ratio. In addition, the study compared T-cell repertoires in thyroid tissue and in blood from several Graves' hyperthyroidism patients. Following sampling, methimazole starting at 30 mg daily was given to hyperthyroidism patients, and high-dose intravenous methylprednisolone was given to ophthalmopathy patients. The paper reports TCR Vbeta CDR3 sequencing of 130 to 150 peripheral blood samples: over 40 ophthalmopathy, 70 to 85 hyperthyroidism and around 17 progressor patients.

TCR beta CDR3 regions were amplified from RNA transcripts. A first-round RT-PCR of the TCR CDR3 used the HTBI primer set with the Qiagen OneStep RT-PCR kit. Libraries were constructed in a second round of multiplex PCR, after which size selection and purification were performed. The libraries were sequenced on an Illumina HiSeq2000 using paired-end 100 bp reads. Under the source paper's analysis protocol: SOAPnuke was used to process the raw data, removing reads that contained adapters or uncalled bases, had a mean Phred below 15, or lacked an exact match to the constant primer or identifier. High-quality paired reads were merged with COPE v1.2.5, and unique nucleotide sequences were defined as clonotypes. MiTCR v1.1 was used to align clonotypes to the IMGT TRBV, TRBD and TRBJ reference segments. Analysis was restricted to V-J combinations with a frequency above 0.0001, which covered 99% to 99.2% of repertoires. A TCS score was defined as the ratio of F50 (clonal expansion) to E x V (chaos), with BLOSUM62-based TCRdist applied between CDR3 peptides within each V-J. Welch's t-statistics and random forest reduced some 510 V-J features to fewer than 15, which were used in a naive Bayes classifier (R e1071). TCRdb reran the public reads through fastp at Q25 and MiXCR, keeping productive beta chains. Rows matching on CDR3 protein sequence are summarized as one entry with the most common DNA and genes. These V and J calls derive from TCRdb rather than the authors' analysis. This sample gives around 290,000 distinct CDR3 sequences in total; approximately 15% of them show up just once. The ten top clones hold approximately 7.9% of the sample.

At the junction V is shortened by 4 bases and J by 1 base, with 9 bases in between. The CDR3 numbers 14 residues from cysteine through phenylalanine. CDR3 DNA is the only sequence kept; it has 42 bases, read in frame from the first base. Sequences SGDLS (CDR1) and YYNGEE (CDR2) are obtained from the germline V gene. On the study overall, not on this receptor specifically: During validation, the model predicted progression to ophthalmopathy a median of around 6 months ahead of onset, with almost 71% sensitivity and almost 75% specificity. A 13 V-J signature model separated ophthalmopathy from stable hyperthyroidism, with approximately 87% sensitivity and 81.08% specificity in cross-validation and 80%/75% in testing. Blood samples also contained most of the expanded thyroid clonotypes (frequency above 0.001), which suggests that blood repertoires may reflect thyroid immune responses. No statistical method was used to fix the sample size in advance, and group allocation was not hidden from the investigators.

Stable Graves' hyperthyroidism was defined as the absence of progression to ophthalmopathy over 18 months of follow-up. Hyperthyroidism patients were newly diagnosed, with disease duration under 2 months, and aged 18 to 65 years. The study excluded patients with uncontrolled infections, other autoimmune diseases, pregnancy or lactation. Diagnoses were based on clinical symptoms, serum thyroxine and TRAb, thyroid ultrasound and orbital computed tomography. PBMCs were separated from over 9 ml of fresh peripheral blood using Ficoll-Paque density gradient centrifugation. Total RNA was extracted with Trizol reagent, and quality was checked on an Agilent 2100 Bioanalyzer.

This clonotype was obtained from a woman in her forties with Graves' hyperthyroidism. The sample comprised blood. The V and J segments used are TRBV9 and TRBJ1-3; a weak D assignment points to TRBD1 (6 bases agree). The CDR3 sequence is CASSSQGSGNTIYF. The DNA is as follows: TGTGCCAGCAGCTCACAGGGATCTGGAAACACCATATATTTT. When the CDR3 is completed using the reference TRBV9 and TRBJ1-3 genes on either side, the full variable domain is DSGVTQTPKHLITATGQRVTLRCSPRSGDLSVYWYQQSLDQGLQFLIQYYNGEERAKGNILERFSAQQFPDLHSELNLSSLELGDSALYFCASSSQGSGNTIYFGEGSWLTVV.